These T cell receptor beta chains were read from a single sample in a study of cytomegalovirus exposure and HLA in healthy donors. Only in-frame clones appear in the TCRdb table, and some are missing; sequencing was by immunoSEQ multiplex PCR. The top ten hold 5.4% of the sample, which has 200,000 to 300,000 clones, more than 75% seen once. Sequenced material: PBMCs. These receptor sequences come from a woman in her 40s in good health and CMV-seropositive. Each CDR3 is given with its conserved first and last residue. The D gene is left open where the match is weak. Only some rows state a clone size, as once, few, many or a class for expanded clones.

J gene,D gene,V gene,clone size,CDR3 protein,CDR3 DNA
TRBJ2-3,TRBD2,TRBV4-2,-,CASSRAGADTQYF,TGTGCCAGCAGCCGGGCGGGAGCGGATACGCAGTATTTT
TRBJ1-3,-,TRBV7-9,-,CASSGVATDGNTIYF,TGTGCCAGCAGCGGGGTGGCGACAGATGGAAACACCATATATTTT
TRBJ1-6,-,TRBV30,-,CAWTEGLAHSPLHF,TGTGCCTGGACCGAGGGCCTGGCCCATTCCCCCCTCCACTTT
TRBJ1-1,-,TRBV29-1,-,CSVGQNTEAFF,TGCAGCGTTGGACAAAACACTGAAGCTTTCTTT
TRBJ1-1,-,TRBV18,-,CASSPGGWNTEAFF,TGTGCCAGCTCACCGGGAGGTTGGAACACTGAAGCTTTCTTT
TRBJ1-1,TRBD1,TRBV9,-,CASSVTGGRDTYTEAFF,TGTGCCAGCAGCGTGACAGGGGGCAGGGATACCTACACTGAAGCTTTCTTT
TRBJ2-7,TRBD2,TRBV4-2,-,CASSQDQLAGYYEQYF,TGTGCCAGCAGCCAAGATCAACTAGCGGGGTACTACGAGCAGTACTTC
TRBJ1-1,-,TRBV6-1,once,CASSATRVSVNTEAFF,TGTGCCAGCAGTGCAACCAGGGTCTCGGTGAACACTGAAGCTTTCTTT
TRBJ2-3,-,TRBV29-1,few,CSVHIPGKVDTQYF,TGCAGCGTTCACATCCCCGGGAAGGTGGATACGCAGTATTTT
TRBJ1-4,-,TRBV7-8,-,CASSRRAEKLFF,TGTGCCAGCAGCCGCCGAGCGGAAAAACTGTTTTTT
TRBJ2-4,-,TRBV27,-,CASSFLMGRLSELLAKNIQYF,TGTGCCAGCAGTTTTTTGATGGGGCGCCTCTCCGAATTACTAGCCAAAAACATTCAGTACTTC
TRBJ2-3,TRBD2,TRBV6-5,-,CASTASGGETDTQYF,TGTGCCAGCACGGCTAGCGGGGGGGAGACAGATACGCAGTATTTT
TRBJ1-1,TRBD1,TRBV11-2,few,CASSLFRGYTEAFF,TGTGCCAGCAGCTTATTCAGGGGGTACACTGAAGCTTTCTTT
TRBJ1-5,-,TRBV30,-,CAWSQGNDQPQHF,TGTGCCTGGAGTCAGGGGAACGATCAGCCCCAGCATTTT